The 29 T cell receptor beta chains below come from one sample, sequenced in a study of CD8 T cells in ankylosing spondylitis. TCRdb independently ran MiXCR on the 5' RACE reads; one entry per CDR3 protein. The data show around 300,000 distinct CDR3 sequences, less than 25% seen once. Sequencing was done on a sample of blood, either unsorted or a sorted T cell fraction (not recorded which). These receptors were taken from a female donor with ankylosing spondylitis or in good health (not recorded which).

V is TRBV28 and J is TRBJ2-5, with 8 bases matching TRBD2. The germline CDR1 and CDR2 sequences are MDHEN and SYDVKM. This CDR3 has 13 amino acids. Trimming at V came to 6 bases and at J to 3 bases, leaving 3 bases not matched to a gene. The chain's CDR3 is CASRTSAKETQYF. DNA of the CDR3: TGTGCCAGCAGGACTAGCGCGAAAGAGACCCAGTACTTC.

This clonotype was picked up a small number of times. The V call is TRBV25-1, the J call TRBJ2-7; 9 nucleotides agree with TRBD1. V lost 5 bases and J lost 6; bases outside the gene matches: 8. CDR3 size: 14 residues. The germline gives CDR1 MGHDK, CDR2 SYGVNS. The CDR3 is CASSWGQGIGEQYF. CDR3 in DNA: TGTGCCAGCAGTTGGGGACAGGGAATTGGCGAGCAGTACTTC.

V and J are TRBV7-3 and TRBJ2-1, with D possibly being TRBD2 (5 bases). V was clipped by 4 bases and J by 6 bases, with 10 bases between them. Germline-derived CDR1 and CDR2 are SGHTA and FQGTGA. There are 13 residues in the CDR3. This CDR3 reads CASSWTGINEQFF. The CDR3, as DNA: TGTGCCAGCAGCTGGACGGGGATCAATGAGCAGTTCTTC.

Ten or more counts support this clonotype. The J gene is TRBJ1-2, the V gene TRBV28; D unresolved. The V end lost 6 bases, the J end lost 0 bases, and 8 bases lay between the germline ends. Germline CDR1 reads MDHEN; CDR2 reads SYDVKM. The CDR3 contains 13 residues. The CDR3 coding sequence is TGTGCCAGCAGCCCGGCCCCTAACTATGGCTACACCTTC. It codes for CASSPAPNYGYTF.

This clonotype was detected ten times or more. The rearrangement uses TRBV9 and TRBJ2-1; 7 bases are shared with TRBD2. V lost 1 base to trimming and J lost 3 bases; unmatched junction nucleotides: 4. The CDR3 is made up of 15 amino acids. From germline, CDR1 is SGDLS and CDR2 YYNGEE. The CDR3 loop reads CASSVNSGLYNEQFF. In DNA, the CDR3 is TGTGCCAGCAGCGTAAATAGCGGGCTCTACAATGAGCAGTTCTTC.

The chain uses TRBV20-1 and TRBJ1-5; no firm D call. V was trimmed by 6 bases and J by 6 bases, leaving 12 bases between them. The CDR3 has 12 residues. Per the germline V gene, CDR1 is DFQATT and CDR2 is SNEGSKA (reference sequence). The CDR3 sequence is CSATAPGQPQHF. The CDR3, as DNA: TGCAGTGCAACGGCCCCGGGTCAGCCCCAGCATTTT.

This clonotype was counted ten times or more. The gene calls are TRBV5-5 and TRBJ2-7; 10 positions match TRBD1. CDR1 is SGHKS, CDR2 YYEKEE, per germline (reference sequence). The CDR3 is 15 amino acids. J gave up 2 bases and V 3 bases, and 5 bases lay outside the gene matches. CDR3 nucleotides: TGTGCCAGCAGCTGGGGACAGGGGTCCACCTACGAGCAGTACTTC. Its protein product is CASSWGQGSTYEQYF.

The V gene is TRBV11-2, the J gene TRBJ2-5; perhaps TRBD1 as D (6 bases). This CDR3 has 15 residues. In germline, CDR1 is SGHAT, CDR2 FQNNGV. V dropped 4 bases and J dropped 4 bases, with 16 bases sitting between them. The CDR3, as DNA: TGTGCCAGCAGCTCAAGGGCAGGGACAATAGAGACCCAGTACTTC. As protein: CASSSRAGTIETQYF.

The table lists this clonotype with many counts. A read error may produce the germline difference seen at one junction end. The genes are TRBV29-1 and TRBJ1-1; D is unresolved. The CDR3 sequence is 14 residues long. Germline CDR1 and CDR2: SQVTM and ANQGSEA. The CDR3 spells CSVELRTANAEAFF. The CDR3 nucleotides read TGCAGCGTTGAACTTCGGACGGCGAACGCTGAAGCTTTCTTT. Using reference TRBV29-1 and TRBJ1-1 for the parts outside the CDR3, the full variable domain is SAVISQKPSRDICQRGTSLTIQCQVDSQVTMMFWYRQQPGQSLTLIATANQGSEATYESGFVIDKFPISRPNLTFSTLTVSNMSPEDSSIYLCSVELRTANAEAFFGQGTRLTVV.

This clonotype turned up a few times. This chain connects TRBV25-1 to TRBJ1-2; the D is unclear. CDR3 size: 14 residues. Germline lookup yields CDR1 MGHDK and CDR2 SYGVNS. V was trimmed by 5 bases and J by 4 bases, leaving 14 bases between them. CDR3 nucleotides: TGTGCCAGCAGTCTCGCCACAGACGTCTATGGCTACACCTTC. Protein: CASSLATDVYGYTF.

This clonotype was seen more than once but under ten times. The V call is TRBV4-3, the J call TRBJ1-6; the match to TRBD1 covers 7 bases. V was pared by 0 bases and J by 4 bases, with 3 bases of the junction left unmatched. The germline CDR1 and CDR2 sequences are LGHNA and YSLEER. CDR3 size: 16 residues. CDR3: CASSQEKGQYNSPLHF. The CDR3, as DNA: TGCGCCAGCAGCCAAGAGAAGGGACAGTATAATTCACCCCTCCACTTT.

CDR3 amino acids: CSARDSYYGYTF. CDR3 sequence (DNA): TGCAGTGCCCGGGACAGTTACTATGGCTACACCTTC. V usage is TRBV20-1 and J usage is TRBJ1-2, with 7 bases identical to TRBD1. This CDR3 has 12 amino acids. V shed 6 bases, J shed 3 bases, and the junction held 4 bases outside the gene matches. Germline values: CDR1 DFQATT, CDR2 SNEGSKA (reference sequence).

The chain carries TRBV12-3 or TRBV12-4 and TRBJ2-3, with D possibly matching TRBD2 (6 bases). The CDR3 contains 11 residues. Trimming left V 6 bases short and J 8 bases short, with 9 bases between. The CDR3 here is CASRGGGTQYF. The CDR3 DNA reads TGTGCCAGCAGGGGGGGTGGTACGCAGTATTTT.

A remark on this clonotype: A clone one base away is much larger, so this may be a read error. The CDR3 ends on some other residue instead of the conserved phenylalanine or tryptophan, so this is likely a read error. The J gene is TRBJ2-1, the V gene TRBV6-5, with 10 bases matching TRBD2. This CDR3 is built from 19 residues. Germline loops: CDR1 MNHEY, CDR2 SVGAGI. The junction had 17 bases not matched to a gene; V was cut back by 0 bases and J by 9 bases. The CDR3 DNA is TGTGCCAGCAGTTACTCGATAAATTGGGCTAGCGGGAGCGTGGGTGAGCAGTTCTAC. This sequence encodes CASSYSINWASGSVGEQFY.

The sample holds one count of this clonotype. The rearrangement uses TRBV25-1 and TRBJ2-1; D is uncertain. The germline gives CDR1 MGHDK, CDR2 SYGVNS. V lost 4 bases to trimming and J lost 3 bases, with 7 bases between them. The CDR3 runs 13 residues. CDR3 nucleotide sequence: TGTGCCAGCAGTGGAGATTACTACAATGAGCAGTTCTTC. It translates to CASSGDYYNEQFF.

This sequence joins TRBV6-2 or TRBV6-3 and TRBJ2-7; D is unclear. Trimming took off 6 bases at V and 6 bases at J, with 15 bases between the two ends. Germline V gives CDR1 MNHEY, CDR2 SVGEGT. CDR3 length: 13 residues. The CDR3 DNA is TGTGCCAGCAGATCGACCGTTTTTCGCGAGCAGTACTTC. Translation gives CASRSTVFREQYF.

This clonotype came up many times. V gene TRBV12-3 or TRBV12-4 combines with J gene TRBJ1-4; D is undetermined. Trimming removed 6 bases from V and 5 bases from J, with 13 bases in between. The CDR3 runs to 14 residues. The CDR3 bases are TGTGCCAGCAGCCCCGGGATGGGCAATGAAAAACTGTTTTTT. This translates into CASSPGMGNEKLFF.

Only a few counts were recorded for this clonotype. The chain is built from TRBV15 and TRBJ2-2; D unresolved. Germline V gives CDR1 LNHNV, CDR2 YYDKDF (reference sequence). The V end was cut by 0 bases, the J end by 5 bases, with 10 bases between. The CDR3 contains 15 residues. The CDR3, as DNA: TGTGCCACCAGCAGAGATCTGGGTAGGACCGGGGAGCTGTTTTTT. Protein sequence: CATSRDLGRTGELFF.

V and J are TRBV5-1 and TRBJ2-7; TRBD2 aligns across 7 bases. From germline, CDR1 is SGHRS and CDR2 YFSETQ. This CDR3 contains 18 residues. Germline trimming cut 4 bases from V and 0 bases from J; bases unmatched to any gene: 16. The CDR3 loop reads CASSGRARVAGVSYEQYF. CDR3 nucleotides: TGCGCCAGCAGCGGGAGGGCCCGCGTCGCGGGAGTCTCCTACGAGCAGTACTTC.

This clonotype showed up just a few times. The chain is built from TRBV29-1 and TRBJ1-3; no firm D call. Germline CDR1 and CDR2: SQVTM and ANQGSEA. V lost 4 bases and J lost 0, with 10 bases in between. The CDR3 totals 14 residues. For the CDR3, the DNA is TGCAGCGTTGCAGCTGGCCTCTCTGGAAACACCATATATTTT. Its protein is CSVAAGLSGNTIYF.

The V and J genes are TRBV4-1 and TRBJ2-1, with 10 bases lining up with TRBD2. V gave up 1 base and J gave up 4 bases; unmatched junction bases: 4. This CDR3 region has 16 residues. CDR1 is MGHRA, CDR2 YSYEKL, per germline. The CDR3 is CASSQVSGRGYNEQFF. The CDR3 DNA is TGCGCCAGCAGCCAAGTGAGCGGGAGGGGGTACAATGAGCAGTTCTTC.

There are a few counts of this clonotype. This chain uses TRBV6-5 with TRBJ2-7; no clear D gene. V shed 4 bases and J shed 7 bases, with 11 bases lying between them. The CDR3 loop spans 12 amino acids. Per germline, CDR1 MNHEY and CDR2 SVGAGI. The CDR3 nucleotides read TGTGCCAGCAGTTCTGCCGGGTTGGAGCAGTACTTC. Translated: CASSSAGLEQYF.

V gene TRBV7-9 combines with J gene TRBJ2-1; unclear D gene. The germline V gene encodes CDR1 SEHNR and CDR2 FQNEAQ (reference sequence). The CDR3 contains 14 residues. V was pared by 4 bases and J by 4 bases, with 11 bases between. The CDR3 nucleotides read TGTGCCAGCAGCTCCCTGACTGAGTACAATGAGCAGTTCTTC. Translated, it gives CASSSLTEYNEQFF.

CDR3 region: CASSRDRSRETQYF. The DNA for the CDR3 is TGTGCCAGCAGCCGGGACAGGTCAAGGGAGACCCAGTACTTC. The chain links TRBV12-3 or TRBV12-4 to TRBJ2-5; 8 positions match TRBD1. This CDR3 comprises 14 residues. V was clipped by 6 bases and J by 5 bases; unmatched bases: 8.

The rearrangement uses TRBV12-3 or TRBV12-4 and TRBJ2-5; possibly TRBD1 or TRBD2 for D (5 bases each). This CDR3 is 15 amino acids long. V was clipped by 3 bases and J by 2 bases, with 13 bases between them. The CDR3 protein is CASSLRGVYQETQYF. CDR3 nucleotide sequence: TGTGCCAGCAGTTTGAGGGGAGTTTATCAAGAGACCCAGTACTTC.

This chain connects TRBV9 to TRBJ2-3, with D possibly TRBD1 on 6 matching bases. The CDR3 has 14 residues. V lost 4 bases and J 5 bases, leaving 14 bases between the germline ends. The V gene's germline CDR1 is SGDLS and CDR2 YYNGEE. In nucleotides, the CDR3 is TGTGCCAGCAGCTTTCGGACAGTAAAAGATACGCAGTATTTT. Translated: CASSFRTVKDTQYF.

The CDR3 DNA follows: TGTGCCAGCAGCTATAACACAGGGGTCTACAATGAGCAGTTCTTC. Translated, it gives CASSYNTGVYNEQFF. This chain links TRBV12-3 or TRBV12-4 with TRBJ2-1, with 7 bases identical to TRBD1. Trimming removed 6 bases from V and 3 bases from J; junction bases left unmatched: 8. This CDR3 region has 15 residues.

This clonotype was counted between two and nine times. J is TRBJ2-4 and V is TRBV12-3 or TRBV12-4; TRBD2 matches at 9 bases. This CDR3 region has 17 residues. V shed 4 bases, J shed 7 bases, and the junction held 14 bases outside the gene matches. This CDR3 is CASSSLAGGRRGNIQYF. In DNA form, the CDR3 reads TGTGCCAGCAGTTCCCTGGCGGGGGGGCGCAGAGGGAACATTCAGTACTTC.

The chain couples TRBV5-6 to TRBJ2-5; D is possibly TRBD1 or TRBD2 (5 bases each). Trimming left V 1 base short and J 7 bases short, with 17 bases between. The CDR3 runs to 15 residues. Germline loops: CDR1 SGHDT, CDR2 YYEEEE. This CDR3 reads CASSLSTGPKATQYF. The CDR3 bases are TGTGCCAGCAGCTTGTCTACGGGACCGAAGGCGACCCAGTACTTC.